This T cell receptor beta chain came from a study of T cell responses to AZD1222 COVID-19 vaccine. Overall study results and limits: Researchers report vaccine-associated CD4 TCRs spanning spike, with dominance at 160-218 and 743-854. Sampled repertoires all dated from after the peak T cell response.

A note on this clone: Its antigen remains unidentified.

V lost 1 base to trimming and J lost 0 bases, with 4 bases between them. This CDR3 spans 15 amino acids. Germline V CDR1 and CDR2: LGHNA, YSLEER. The protocol was immunoSEQ multiplex PCR, while the TCRdb copy is restricted to in-frame clones and leaves out a portion. In the table there are about 93,000 clones, about 86% of which are singletons. The clonotype originates from an adult in good health. The chain joins TRBV4-3 to TRBJ2-6; D is uncertain. The material was peripheral blood, obtained on day 0 of AZD1222 vaccination. CDR3 region: CASSQANSGANVLTF. The CDR3, as DNA: TGCGCCAGCAGCCAAGCAAACTCTGGGGCCAACGTCCTGACTTTC.